This T cell receptor (beta chain) was retrieved from a study of blood T cell repertoires in COVID-19. Across the whole study: COVID-19 samples, acute and convalescent, were from the United States, Italy and Spain.

How the authors handled the data: Reference gene primer amplification gave nucleated cell count estimates. Libraries were prepared by immunoSEQ multiplex PCR; TCRdb keeps only in-frame clonotypes and omits some of them. The V and J calls and clone size were taken over from that table, and D and trimming were inferred from the DNA. This sample has around 330,000 clones, with 89% found just once. After removal of 4 bases from V and 3 bases from J, the junction contained 1 base not matched to a gene. Per germline, CDR1 SGHRS and CDR2 YFSETQ. This CDR3 has 13 amino acids. This clonotype was obtained from a man in his sixties who had recovered from COVID-19. The V and J genes are TRBV5-1 and TRBJ1-2; 9 nucleotides align to TRBD1. Sequencing was performed on PBMCs or T cells enriched from blood (not recorded which). CDR3 DNA sequence: TGCGCCAGCAGCCGGGACAGGGACTATGGCTACACCTTC. The encoded protein is CASSRDRDYGYTF.